This TCR beta chain is from a study of CD8 T cells in ankylosing spondylitis. TCRdb re-called the 5' RACE reads with MiXCR, one entry per CDR3 protein. The repertoire has about 250,000 distinct CDR3 sequences, around 25% of them found once; the top ten carry roughly 0.67%. Study findings and constraints: Some motif variants were previously reported in reactive arthritis synovial fluid and blood. Researchers report that disease-linked clones proved CD8+ and relatively rare in peripheral blood.

In this sample, this clonotype turned up many times. Its antigen remains unknown. The V gene lost 6 bases and the J gene lost 0 bases, with 15 bases spanning the gap. Germline CDR1 DFQATT, CDR2 SNEGSKA (reference sequence). This CDR3 contains 15 residues. This chain uses TRBV20-1 with TRBJ1-5; no firm D call. This TCR was recovered from a male donor with ankylosing spondylitis or in good health (not recorded which). The sample consisted of blood, either unsorted or a sorted T cell fraction (not recorded which). The CDR3, as DNA: TGCAGTGCACTTAATTGGGCCCTTAGCAATCAGCCCCAGCATTTT. Its translation: CSALNWALSNQPQHF.